A selection of T cell receptor beta chains follows, all from one sample in a study of cytomegalovirus exposure and HLA in healthy donors. Repertoires were generated with immunoSEQ multiplex PCR, while TCRdb's copy carries only in-frame clones and drops some. The data show some 150,000 clones, just under 80% seen once. The sequencing input was PBMCs. The receptors derive from a woman aged 50 to 65 in good health and CMV-seronegative. Each CDR3 is given with its conserved first and last residue. A D gene is named only where the DNA matches it firmly. Where a row states a size, it is once, few, many or the class of an expanded clone; other rows omit it.

abundance	v_gene	j_gene	d_gene	CDR3aa	CDR3nt
NA	TRBV5-6	TRBJ2-1	NA	CASSSDRRSYNEQFF	TGTGCCAGCAGCTCAGACAGGAGGTCCTACAATGAGCAGTTCTTC
NA	TRBV5-1	TRBJ1-5	NA	CASSLAGGYQPQHF	TGCGCCAGCAGCTTGGCCGGGGGTTATCAGCCCCAGCATTTT
NA	TRBV18	TRBJ2-4	TRBD1	CASSPPGTDENIQYF	TGTGCCAGCTCACCTCCTGGGACAGACGAAAACATTCAGTACTTC
few	TRBV6-1	TRBJ2-7	NA	CASRGDIYEQYF	TGTGCCAGCAGAGGGGACATCTACGAGCAGTACTTC
few	TRBV7-9	TRBJ1-1	NA	CASSIPPRGELNTEAFF	TGTGCCAGCAGCATACCCCCCCGGGGGGAATTGAACACTGAAGCTTTCTTT
NA	TRBV7-2	TRBJ2-1	NA	CASSFSVSYNEQFF	TGTGCCAGCAGCTTCTCTGTCTCCTACAATGAGCAGTTCTTC
NA	TRBV28	TRBJ2-2	TRBD2	CASSYSTQRTSGAPVELFF	TGTGCCAGCTCATATTCGACCCAACGGACTAGCGGCGCGCCGGTGGAGCTGTTTTTT
NA	TRBV27	TRBJ2-5	NA	CASSLGQPQETQYF	TGTGCCAGCAGTTTAGGGCAGCCCCAAGAGACCCAGTACTTC
NA	TRBV10-3	TRBJ1-2	NA	CAISAGQGYTF	TGTGCCATCAGTGCAGGTCAAGGCTACACCTTC
NA	TRBV7-9	TRBJ2-7	NA	CASSFSLSSYEQYF	TGTGCCAGCAGCTTTTCACTGAGCTCCTACGAGCAGTACTTC
NA	TRBV4-3	TRBJ1-5	NA	CASSQVTGNQPQHF	TGCGCCAGCAGCCAAGTTACAGGGAACCAGCCCCAGCATTTT
NA	TRBV5-4	TRBJ1-2	TRBD1	CASSSRQGYGYTF	TGTGCCAGCAGCTCAAGACAGGGATATGGCTACACCTTC
once	TRBV7-6	TRBJ2-3	NA	CASSLEAGLSTDTQYF	TGTGCCAGCAGCTTAGAGGCGGGACTCAGCACGGATACGCAGTATTTT
NA	TRBV6-5	TRBJ2-7	TRBD2	CASRNSGSESREQYF	TGTGCCAGCAGGAATAGCGGGAGTGAATCGCGCGAGCAGTACTTC
NA	TRBV2	TRBJ1-2	NA	CASNPLRGDGYTF	TGTGCCAGCAACCCCTTAAGAGGAGATGGCTACACCTTC
few	TRBV6-1	TRBJ2-3	NA	CASSGFGEADTQYF	TGTGCCAGCTCTGGTTTCGGAGAAGCAGATACGCAGTATTTT
NA	TRBV5-1	TRBJ2-5	NA	CASSFRGAQGETQYF	TGCGCCAGCAGCTTCCGGGGGGCGCAGGGGGAGACCCAGTACTTC
NA	TRBV19	TRBJ2-5	TRBD1	CASSISHRGRQTQYF	TGTGCCAGTAGTATAAGTCACAGGGGCCGTCAGACCCAGTACTTC
NA	TRBV18	TRBJ1-2	TRBD1	CASSPGRGPGGYTF	TGTGCCAGCTCACCTGGCAGGGGGCCCGGAGGCTACACCTTC
NA	TRBV5-1	TRBJ1-1	TRBD1	CASSVRGAGVAFF	TGCGCCAGCAGTGTCAGGGGGGCCGGGGTAGCTTTCTTT
once	TRBV4-1	TRBJ1-2	NA	CASSQFMAGGYTF	TGCGCCAGCAGCCAATTCATGGCGGGAGGCTACACCTTC
NA	TRBV7-8	TRBJ1-5	NA	CASSLGRAGAGNQPQHF	TGTGCCAGCAGCTTAGGCCGAGCGGGGGCAGGCAATCAGCCCCAGCATTTT
NA	TRBV7-9	TRBJ1-4	NA	CASNTQGYGEKLFF	TGTGCCAGCAACACACAGGGCTACGGCGAAAAACTGTTTTTT
NA	TRBV28	TRBJ2-1	TRBD1	CASSFLLTGEAEQFF	TGTGCCAGCAGTTTCCTGCTGACAGGGGAGGCTGAGCAGTTCTTC
NA	TRBV27	TRBJ2-7	TRBD1	CASSLWDRPYEQYF	TGTGCCAGCAGTTTATGGGACAGGCCCTACGAGCAGTACTTC
NA	TRBV6-5	TRBJ1-4	NA	CACASRGGDEKLFF	TGTGCCTGTGCCAGCCGGGGGGGGGATGAAAAACTGTTTTTT
NA	TRBV13	TRBJ2-3	TRBD1	CASSFDRATDTQYF	TGTGCCAGCAGCTTCGACAGGGCCACAGATACGCAGTATTTT
few	TRBV7-8	TRBJ2-3	TRBD2	CASSPRRGREGRGTQYF	TGTGCCAGCAGCCCCCGACGGGGACGGGAGGGCCGCGGTACGCAGTATTTT
NA	TRBV19	TRBJ2-1	NA	CASREGSQSEQFF	TGTGCCAGTAGGGAGGGTTCGCAATCTGAGCAGTTCTTC
NA	TRBV10-2	TRBJ2-1	NA	CASSTQIYNEQFF	TGCGCCAGCAGTACGCAGATATACAATGAGCAGTTCTTC
NA	TRBV28	TRBJ2-1	NA	CASSKQTGTMNNEQFF	TGTGCCAGCAGCAAGCAAACAGGGACAATGAACAATGAGCAGTTCTTC
few	TRBV28	TRBJ1-2	NA	CASSFYTFTGSILPRYTF	TGTGCCAGCAGTTTTTACACCTTTACAGGGAGTATACTCCCCCGCTACACCTTC
NA	TRBV14	TRBJ1-1	NA	CASSPLSGFTEAFF	TGTGCCAGCAGCCCCCTCTCGGGATTCACTGAAGCTTTCTTT
few	TRBV27	TRBJ1-1	NA	CASRSGWTEAFF	TGTGCCAGCCGTAGTGGTTGGACTGAAGCTTTCTTT
NA	TRBV6-5	TRBJ1-6	NA	CASSPSRTYNSPLHF	TGTGCCAGCAGCCCCTCCCGCACTTACAATTCACCCCTCCACTTT
NA	TRBV5-1	TRBJ2-7	TRBD1	CASSPGQVEQYF	TGCGCCAGCAGCCCAGGACAGGTCGAGCAGTACTTC